Given below is one T cell receptor (beta chain) in context. The sample comes from a study of PD-L1 blockade in urothelial cancer. Study information: After treatment start, blood was analyzed at 3 weeks (second dose) and at 6 weeks.

This CDR3 spans 16 amino acids. Trimming cost V 5 bases and J 6 bases; bases outside gene matches: 9. CDR1 is MGHRA, CDR2 YSYEKL, per germline. Sequencing was performed with immunoSEQ multiplex PCR; in TCRdb, only in-frame clones are kept and a portion is missing. The data contain tens of thousands of clones, just over 85% of them singletons. The rearrangement links TRBV4-1 to TRBJ1-6, with 8 bases identical to TRBD1. Specimen: PBMCs, collected around atezolizumab (anti-PD-L1) treatment. The origin of this receptor is a man aged 50-59 years with urothelial cancer. The CDR3 loop reads CASSKGRQGINSPLHF. CDR3 sequence (DNA): TGCGCCAGCAGCAAAGGGAGACAGGGGATTAATTCACCCCTCCACTTT.